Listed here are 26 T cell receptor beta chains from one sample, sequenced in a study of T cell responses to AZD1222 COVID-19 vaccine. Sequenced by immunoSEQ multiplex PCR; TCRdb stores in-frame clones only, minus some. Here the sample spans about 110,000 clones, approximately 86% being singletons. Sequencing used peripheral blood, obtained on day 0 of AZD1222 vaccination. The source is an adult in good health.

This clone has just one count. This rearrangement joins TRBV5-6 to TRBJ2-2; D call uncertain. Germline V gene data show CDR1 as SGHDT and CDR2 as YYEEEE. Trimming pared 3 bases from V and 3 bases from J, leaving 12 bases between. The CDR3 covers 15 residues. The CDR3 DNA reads TGTGCCAGCAGCTCACCCGGGTCCTACACCGGGGAGCTGTTTTTT. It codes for CASSSPGSYTGELFF.

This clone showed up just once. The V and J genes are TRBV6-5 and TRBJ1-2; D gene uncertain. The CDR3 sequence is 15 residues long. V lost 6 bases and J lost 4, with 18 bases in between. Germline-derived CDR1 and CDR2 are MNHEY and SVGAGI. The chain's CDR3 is CASRASEDWIYGYTF. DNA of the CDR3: TGTGCCAGCAGGGCGTCCGAAGACTGGATCTATGGCTACACCTTC.

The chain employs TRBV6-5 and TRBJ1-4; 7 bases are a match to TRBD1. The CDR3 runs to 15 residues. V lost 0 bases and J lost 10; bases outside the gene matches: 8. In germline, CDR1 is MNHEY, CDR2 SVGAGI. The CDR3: CASSYSEGAGVKLFF. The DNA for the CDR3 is TGTGCCAGCAGTTACTCCGAGGGGGCTGGGGTAAAACTGTTTTTT.

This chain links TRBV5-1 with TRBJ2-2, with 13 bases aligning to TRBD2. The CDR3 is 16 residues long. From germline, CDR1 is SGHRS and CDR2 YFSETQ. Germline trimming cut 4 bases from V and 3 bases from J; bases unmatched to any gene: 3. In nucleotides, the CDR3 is TGCGCCAGCAGCATAACTAGCGGGGGGGACACCGGGGAGCTGTTTTTT. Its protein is CASSITSGGDTGELFF.

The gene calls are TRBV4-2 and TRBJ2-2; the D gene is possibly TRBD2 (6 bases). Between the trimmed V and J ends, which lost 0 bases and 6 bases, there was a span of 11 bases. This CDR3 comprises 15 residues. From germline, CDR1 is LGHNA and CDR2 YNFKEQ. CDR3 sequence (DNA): TGTGCCAGCAGCCAAGAGACCGGAGGGGCCGGGGAGCTGTTTTTT. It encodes CASSQETGGAGELFF.

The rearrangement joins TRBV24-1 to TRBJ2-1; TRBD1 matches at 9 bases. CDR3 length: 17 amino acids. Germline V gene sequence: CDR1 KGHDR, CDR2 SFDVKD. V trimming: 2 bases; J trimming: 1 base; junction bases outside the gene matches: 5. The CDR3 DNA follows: TGTGCCACCAGTGATTATACAGGGGGCAAATCCTACAATGAGCAGTTCTTC. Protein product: CATSDYTGGKSYNEQFF.

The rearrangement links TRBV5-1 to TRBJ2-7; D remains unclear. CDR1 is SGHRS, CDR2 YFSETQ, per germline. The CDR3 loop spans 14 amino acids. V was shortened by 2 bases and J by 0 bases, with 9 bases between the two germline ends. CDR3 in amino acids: CASSLRFTSYEQYF. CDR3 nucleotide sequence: TGCGCCAGCAGCTTACGATTTACCTCCTACGAGCAGTACTTC.

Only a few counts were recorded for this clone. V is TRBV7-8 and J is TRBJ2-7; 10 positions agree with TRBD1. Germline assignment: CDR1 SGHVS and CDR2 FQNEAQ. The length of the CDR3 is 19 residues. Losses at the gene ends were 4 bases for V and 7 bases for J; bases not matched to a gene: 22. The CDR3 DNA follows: TGTGCCAGCAGCTCAGCCATCCGGGGGAGACAGGGGGCGATGGGGGAGCAGTACTTC. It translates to CASSSAIRGRQGAMGEQYF.

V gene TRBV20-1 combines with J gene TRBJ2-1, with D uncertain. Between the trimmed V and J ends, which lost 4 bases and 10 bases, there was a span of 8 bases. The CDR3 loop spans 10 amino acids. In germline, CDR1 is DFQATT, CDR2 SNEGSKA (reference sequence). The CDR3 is CSATRNEQFF. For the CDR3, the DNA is TGCAGTGCTACCAGGAACGAGCAGTTCTTC.

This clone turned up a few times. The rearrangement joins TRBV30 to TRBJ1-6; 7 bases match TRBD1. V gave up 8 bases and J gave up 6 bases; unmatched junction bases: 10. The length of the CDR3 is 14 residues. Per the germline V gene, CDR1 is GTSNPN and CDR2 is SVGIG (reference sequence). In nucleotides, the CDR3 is TGTGCCCGATCACAGGGGACCGCTAATTCACCCCTCCACTTT. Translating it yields CARSQGTANSPLHF.

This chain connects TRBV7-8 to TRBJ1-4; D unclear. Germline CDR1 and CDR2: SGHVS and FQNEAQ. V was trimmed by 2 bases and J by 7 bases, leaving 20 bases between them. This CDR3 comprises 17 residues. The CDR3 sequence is CASSLFTAFTLSEKLFF. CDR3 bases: TGTGCCAGCAGCTTATTCACAGCCTTCACCCTTAGTGAAAAACTGTTTTTT.

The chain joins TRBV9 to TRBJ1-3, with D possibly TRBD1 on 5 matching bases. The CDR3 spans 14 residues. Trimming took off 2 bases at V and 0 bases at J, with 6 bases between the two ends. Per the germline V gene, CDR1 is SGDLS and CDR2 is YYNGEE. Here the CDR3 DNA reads TGTGCCAGCAGCGTTCAGGGCTCTGGAAACACCATATATTTT. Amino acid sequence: CASSVQGSGNTIYF.

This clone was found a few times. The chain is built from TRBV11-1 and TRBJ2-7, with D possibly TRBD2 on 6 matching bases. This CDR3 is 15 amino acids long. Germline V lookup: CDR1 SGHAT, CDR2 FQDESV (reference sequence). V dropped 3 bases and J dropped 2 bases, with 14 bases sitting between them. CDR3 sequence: CASSFQGGGTYEQYF. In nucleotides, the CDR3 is TGTGCCAGCAGCTTTCAAGGTGGGGGGACCTACGAGCAGTACTTC.

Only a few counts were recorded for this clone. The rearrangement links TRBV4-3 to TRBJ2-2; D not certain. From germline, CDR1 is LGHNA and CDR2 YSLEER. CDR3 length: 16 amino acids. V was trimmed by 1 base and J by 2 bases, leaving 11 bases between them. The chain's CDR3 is CASSQGAITNTGELFF. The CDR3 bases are TGCGCCAGCAGCCAAGGGGCCATAACAAACACCGGGGAGCTGTTTTTT.

The CDR3 DNA is TGCGCCAGCAGCCCGAACTCGGGGGTGGATGCTTTCTTT. Its translation: CASSPNSGVDAFF. The chain employs TRBV5-1 and TRBJ1-1, with TRBD1 as a possible D gene (5 bases). The CDR3 is 13 residues long. Germline V lookup: CDR1 SGHRS, CDR2 YFSETQ. V was shortened by 4 bases and J by 11 bases, with 18 bases between the two germline ends. The variable domain in full, with the rest retrieved from reference TRBV5-1 and TRBJ1-1, is KAGVTQTPRYLIKTRGQQVTLSCSPISGHRSVSWYQQTPGQGLQFLFEYFSETQRNKGNFPGRFSGRQFSNSRSEMNVSTLELGDSALYLCASSPNSGVDAFFGQGTRLTVV.

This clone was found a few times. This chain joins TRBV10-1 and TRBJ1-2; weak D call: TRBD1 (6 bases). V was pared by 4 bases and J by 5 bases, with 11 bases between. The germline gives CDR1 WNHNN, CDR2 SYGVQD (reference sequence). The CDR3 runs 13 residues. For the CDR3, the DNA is TGCGCCAGCAGTGTAGGGGGAACGTATGGCTACACCTTC. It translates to CASSVGGTYGYTF.

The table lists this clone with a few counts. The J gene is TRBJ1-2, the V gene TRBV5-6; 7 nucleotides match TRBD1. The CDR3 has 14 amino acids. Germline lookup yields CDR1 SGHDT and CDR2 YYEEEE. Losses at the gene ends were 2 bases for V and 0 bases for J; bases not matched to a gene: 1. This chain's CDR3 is CASSFTGANYGYTF. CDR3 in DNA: TGTGCCAGCAGCTTTACAGGGGCTAACTATGGCTACACCTTC.

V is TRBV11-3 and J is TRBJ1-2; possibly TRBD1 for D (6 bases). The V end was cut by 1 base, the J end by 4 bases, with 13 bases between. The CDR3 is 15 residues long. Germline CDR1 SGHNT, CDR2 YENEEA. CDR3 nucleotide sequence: TGTGCCAGCAGCTTAGGGAGGACAGCATTCTATGGCTACACCTTC. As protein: CASSLGRTAFYGYTF.

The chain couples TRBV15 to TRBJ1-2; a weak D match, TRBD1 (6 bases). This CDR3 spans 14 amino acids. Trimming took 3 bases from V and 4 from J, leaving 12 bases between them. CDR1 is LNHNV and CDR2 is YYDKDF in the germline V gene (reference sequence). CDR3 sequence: CATSRDRPSYGYTF. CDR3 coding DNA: TGTGCCACCAGCAGGGACAGACCTTCCTATGGCTACACCTTC.

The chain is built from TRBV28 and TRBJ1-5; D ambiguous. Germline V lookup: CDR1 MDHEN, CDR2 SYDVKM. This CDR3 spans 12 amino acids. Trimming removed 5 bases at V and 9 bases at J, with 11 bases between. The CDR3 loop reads CASSAYFGPQHF. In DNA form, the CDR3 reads TGTGCCAGCAGTGCCTACTTCGGGCCCCAGCATTTT.

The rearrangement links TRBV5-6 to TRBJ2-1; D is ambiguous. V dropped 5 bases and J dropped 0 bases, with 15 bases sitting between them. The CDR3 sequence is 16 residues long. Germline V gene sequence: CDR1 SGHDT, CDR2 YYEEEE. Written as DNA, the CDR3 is TGTGCCAGCAGATTGTCCAGCGAAAGCTCCTACAATGAGCAGTTCTTC. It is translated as CASRLSSESSYNEQFF.

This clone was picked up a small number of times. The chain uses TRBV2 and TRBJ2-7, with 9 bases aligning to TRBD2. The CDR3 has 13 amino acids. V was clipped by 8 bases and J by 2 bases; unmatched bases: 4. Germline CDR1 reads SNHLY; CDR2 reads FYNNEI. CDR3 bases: TGTGCCAGCGGTCTAGCGGGGACCTACGAGCAGTACTTC. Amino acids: CASGLAGTYEQYF.

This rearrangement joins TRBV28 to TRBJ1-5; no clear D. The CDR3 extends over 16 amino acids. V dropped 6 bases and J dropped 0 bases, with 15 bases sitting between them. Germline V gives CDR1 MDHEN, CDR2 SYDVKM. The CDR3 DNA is TGTGCCAGCAGCCCCACGGAGGCCACTAGCAATCAGCCCCAGCATTTT. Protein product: CASSPTEATSNQPQHF. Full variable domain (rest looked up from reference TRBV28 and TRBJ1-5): DVKVTQSSRYLVKRTGEKVFLECVQDMDHENMFWYRQDPGLGLRLIYFSYDVKMKEKGDIPEGYSVSREKKERFSLILESASTNQTSMYLCASSPTEATSNQPQHFGDGTRLSIL.

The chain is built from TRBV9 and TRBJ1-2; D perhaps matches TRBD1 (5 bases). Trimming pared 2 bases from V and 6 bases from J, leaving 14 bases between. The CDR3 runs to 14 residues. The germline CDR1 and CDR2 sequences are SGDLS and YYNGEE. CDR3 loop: CASSVPGGGNGYTF. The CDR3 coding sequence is TGTGCCAGCAGCGTCCCCGGGGGGGGAAATGGCTACACCTTC.

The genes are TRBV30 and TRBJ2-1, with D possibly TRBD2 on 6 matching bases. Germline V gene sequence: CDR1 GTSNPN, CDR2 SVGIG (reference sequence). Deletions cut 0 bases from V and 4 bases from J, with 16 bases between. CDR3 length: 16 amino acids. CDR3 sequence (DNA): TGTGCCTGGAGTGTACCCCGGGGGATGGGGTACAATGAGCAGTTCTTC. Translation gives CAWSVPRGMGYNEQFF.

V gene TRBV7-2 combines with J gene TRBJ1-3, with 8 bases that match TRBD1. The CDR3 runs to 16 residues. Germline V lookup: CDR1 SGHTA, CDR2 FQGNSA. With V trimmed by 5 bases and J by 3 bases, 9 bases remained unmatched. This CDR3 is CASSPGQGGGGNTIYF. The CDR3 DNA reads TGTGCCAGCAGCCCAGGACAGGGAGGGGGTGGAAACACCATATATTTT.